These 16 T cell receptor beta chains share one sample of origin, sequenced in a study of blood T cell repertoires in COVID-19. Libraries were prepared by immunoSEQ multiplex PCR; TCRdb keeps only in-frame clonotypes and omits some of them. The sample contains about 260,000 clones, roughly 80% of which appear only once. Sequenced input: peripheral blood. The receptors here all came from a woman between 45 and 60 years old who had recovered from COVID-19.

The CDR3: CASSQSGQGNYGYTF. In DNA form, the CDR3 reads TGCGCCAGCAGCCAATCCGGACAGGGTAACTATGGCTACACCTTC. The chain joins TRBV4-1 to TRBJ1-2, with 8 bases aligning to TRBD1. V lost 2 bases, J lost 1 base, and 3 bases stayed unmatched. The CDR3 extends over 15 amino acids. Germline values: CDR1 MGHRA, CDR2 YSYEKL.

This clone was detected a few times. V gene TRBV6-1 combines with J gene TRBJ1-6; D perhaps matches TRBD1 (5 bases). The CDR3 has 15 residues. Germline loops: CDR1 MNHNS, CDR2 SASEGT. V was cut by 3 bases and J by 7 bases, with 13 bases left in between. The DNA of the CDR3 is TGTGCCAGCAGTGACCAGGACGGACACAATTCACCCCTCCACTTT. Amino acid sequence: CASSDQDGHNSPLHF.

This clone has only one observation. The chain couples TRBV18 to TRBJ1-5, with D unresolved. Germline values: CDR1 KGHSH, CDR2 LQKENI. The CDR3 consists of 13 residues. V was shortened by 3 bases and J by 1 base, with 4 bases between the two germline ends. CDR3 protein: CASSPSSNQPQHF. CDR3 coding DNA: TGTGCCAGCTCACCGTCGAGCAATCAGCCCCAGCATTTT.

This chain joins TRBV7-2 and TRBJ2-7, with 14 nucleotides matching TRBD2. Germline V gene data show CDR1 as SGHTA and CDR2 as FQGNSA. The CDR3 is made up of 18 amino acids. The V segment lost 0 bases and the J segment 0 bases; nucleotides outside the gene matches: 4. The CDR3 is CASSLAGTSGSSSYEQYF. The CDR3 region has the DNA TGTGCCAGCAGCTTAGCTGGGACTAGCGGGAGTAGCTCCTACGAGCAGTACTTC. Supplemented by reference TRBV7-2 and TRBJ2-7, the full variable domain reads GAGVSQSPSNKVTEKGKDVELRCDPISGHTALYWYRQSLGQGLEFLIYFQGNSAPDKSGLPSDRFSAERTGGSVSTLTIQRTQQEDSAVYLCASSLAGTSGSSSYEQYFGPGTRLTVT.

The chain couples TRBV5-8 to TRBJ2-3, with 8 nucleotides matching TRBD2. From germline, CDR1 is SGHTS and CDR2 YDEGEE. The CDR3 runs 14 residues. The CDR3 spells CATPKRETQGTQYF. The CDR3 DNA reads TGTGCTACCCCGAAGCGGGAGACTCAGGGTACGCAGTATTTT.

Here the CDR3 DNA reads TGTGCCAGCGGACAAGGGGGCGCGAATTCACCCCTCCACTTT. Its translation: CASGQGGANSPLHF. The V and J genes are TRBV9 and TRBJ1-6; the match to TRBD1 covers 7 bases. J gave up 7 bases and V 7 bases, and 8 bases lay outside the gene matches. The CDR3 runs to 14 residues. Germline V gene lookup returns CDR1 SGDLS and CDR2 YYNGEE.

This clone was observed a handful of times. Here the CDR3 reads CASTDWGEETQYF. CDR3 in DNA: TGCGCCAGCACTGACTGGGGGGAGGAGACCCAGTACTTC. The chain couples TRBV5-1 to TRBJ2-5; D may be TRBD2 (6 bases). The CDR3 runs 13 residues. V was pared by 6 bases and J by 5 bases, with 14 bases between. Germline CDR1 SGHRS, CDR2 YFSETQ.

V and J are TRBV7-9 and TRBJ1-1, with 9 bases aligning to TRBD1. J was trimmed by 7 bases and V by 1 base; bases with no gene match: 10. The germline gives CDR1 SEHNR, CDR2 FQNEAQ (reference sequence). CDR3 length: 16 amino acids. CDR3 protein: CASSLEAGQGEREAFF. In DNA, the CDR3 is TGTGCCAGCAGCTTAGAGGCGGGACAGGGTGAGCGTGAAGCTTTCTTT.

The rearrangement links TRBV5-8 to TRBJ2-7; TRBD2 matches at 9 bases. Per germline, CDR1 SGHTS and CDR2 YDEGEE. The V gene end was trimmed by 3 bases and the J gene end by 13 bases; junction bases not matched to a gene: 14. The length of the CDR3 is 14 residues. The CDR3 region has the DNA TGTGCCAGCAGCTCGGGTGTTAGCGGGAGTTCTAGATACTTC. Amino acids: CASSSGVSGSSRYF.

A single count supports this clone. The CDR3 loop is CASSSGQRTYNEQFF. CDR3 nucleotides: TGCGCCAGCAGCTCGGGACAGCGGACTTACAATGAGCAGTTCTTC. The genes are TRBV5-1 and TRBJ2-1, with TRBD1 identical over 7 bases. CDR3 length: 15 amino acids. Looked up from germline, CDR1 is SGHRS and CDR2 is YFSETQ. V trimming: 3 bases; J trimming: 4 bases; junction bases outside the gene matches: 7. The whole variable domain, remainder taken from reference TRBV5-1 and TRBJ2-1, is KAGVTQTPRYLIKTRGQQVTLSCSPISGHRSVSWYQQTPGQGLQFLFEYFSETQRNKGNFPGRFSGRQFSNSRSEMNVSTLELGDSALYLCASSSGQRTYNEQFFGPGTRLTVL.

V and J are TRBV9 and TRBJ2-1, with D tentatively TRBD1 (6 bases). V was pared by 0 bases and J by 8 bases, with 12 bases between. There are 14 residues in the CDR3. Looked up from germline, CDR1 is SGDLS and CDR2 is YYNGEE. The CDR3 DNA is TGTGCCAGCAGCGTAGGGCAGGGGCCGGATGAGCAGTTCTTC. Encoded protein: CASSVGQGPDEQFF.

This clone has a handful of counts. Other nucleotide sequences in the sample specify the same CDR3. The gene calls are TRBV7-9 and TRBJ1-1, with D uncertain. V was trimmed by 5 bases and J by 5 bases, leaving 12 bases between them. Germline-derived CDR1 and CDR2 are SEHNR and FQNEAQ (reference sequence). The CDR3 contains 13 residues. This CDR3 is CASSPAGGTEAFF. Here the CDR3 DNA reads TGTGCCAGCAGCCCGGCGGGAGGGACTGAAGCTTTCTTT.

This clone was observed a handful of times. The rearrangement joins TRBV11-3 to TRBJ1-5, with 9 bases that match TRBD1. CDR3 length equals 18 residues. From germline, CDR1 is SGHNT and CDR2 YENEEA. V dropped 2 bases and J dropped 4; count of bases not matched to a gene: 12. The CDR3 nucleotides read TGTGCCAGCAGCTTATCGGAATTGGGACAGGGTATTAATCAGCCCCAGCATTTT. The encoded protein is CASSLSELGQGINQPQHF. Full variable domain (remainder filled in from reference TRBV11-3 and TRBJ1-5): EAGVVQSPRYKIIEKKQPVAFWCNPISGHNTLYWYLQNLGQGPELLIRYENEEAVDDSQLPKDRFSAERLKGVDSTLKIQPAELGDSAVYLCASSLSELGQGINQPQHFGDGTRLSIL.

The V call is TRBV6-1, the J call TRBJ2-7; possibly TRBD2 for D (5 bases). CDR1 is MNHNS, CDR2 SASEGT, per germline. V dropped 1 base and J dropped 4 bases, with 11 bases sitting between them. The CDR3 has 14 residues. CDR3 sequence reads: CASSEGIGLYEQYF. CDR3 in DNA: TGTGCCAGCAGTGAAGGGATAGGACTTTACGAGCAGTACTTC.

The CDR3 DNA sequence: TGTGCCAGCAGCTTGTGGGCCAACCCTTTCACAGATACGCAGTATTTT. It translates to CASSLWANPFTDTQYF. This chain connects TRBV7-9 to TRBJ2-3, with unresolved D. V gave up 3 bases and J gave up 2 bases, with 15 bases separating them. The CDR3 has 16 residues. CDR1 is SEHNR and CDR2 is FQNEAQ in the germline V gene (reference sequence).

CDR3 coding DNA: TGTGCCAGCTGCCACAGGGGCAGCTCCTACAATGAGCAGTTCTTC. This translates into CASCHRGSSYNEQFF. V is TRBV6-2 or TRBV6-3 and J is TRBJ2-1; 7 bases fit TRBD1. The CDR3 is made up of 15 amino acids. Per the germline V gene, CDR1 is MNHEY and CDR2 is SVGEGT. V lost 8 bases and J lost 0; bases outside the gene matches: 7.